This is a list of T cell receptor beta chains from one sample in a study of beta chain features in type 1 diabetes. The table came from immunoSEQ multiplex PCR; TCRdb's copy has only in-frame clones and leaves some out. The data hold over 500,000 clones, with about a sixth observed a single time. Sequencing was carried out using naive CD4+ T cells from blood. These receptors were collected from a man between 18 and 29 years old in good health. Each CDR3 is given with its conserved first and last residue. A D gene is named only where the DNA matches it firmly. Clone size is not always given. Where it is, it says once, few, many or a class for expanded clones.

clone size	D gene	V gene	J gene	CDR3 protein	CDR3 DNA
few	TRBD2	TRBV7-7	TRBJ2-5	CASSPLAGGGNQETQYF	TGTGCTAGCAGCCCCCTAGCCGGCGGGGGGAATCAAGAGACCCAGTACTTC
NA	NA	TRBV7-9	TRBJ2-7	CASSQSQLYEQYF	TGTGCCAGCAGCCAAAGCCAGCTCTACGAGCAGTACTTC
NA	NA	TRBV4-1	TRBJ1-1	CASRNQGRNSAEAFF	TGCGCCAGCAGGAACCAGGGGAGGAATTCAGCTGAAGCTTTCTTT
few	NA	TRBV5-5	TRBJ1-5	CASSATGPRVNQPQHF	TGTGCCAGCAGCGCTACAGGGCCCCGCGTTAATCAGCCCCAGCATTTT
few	NA	TRBV28	TRBJ2-7	CASSVLGGNYEQYF	TGTGCCAGCAGTGTTCTTGGGGGGAACTACGAGCAGTACTTC
few	NA	TRBV5-6	TRBJ2-3	CASSWGYRSSTDTQYF	TGTGCCAGCAGCTGGGGGTATCGCTCTAGCACAGATACGCAGTATTTT
NA	NA	TRBV7-2	TRBJ2-7	CASSYFPYEQYF	TGTGCCAGCAGCTACTTTCCCTACGAGCAGTACTTC
NA	NA	TRBV2	TRBJ1-4	CASKELNEKLFF	TGTGCCAGCAAGGAGTTGAATGAAAAACTGTTTTTT
few	NA	TRBV6-1	TRBJ1-1	CASRGRGVNTEAFF	TGTGCCAGCAGGGGGAGGGGGGTGAACACTGAAGCTTTCTTT
once	NA	TRBV28	TRBJ2-3	CASSSGQISTDTQYF	TGTGCCAGCAGTTCAGGACAAATTAGCACAGATACGCAGTATTTT
NA	NA	TRBV2	TRBJ1-1	CASSEQGPRSTNTEAFF	TGTGCCAGCAGTGAACAGGGGCCGCGGAGCACCAACACTGAAGCTTTCTTT
NA	NA	TRBV18	TRBJ2-5	CASSPSRQGSETQYF	TGTGCCAGCTCACCCTCTCGTCAAGGGTCCGAGACCCAGTACTTC
NA	NA	TRBV2	TRBJ1-5	CASSEKGRLNQPQHF	TGTGCCAGCAGTGAGAAGGGACGGCTCAATCAGCCCCAGCATTTT
few	NA	TRBV9	TRBJ2-3	CASSTLERADADTQYF	TGTGCCAGCAGCACCCTTGAGCGGGCAGACGCAGATACGCAGTATTTT
NA	TRBD1	TRBV7-3	TRBJ2-1	CASSSRDYRGSSYNEQFF	TGTGCCAGCAGCTCGCGAGATTACAGGGGGAGCTCCTACAATGAGCAGTTCTTC
few	NA	TRBV19	TRBJ2-4	CASSISWRGANIQYF	TGTGCCAGTAGTATCTCGTGGAGGGGGGCAAACATTCAGTACTTC
few	NA	TRBV7-9	TRBJ2-1	CASTLGPQYYNEQFF	TGTGCCAGCACTTTAGGGCCCCAGTACTACAATGAGCAGTTCTTC
NA	NA	TRBV6-1	TRBJ2-3	CASSEDLSTDTQYF	TGTGCCAGCAGTGAAGACCTTTCGACAGATACGCAGTATTTT
few	TRBD1	TRBV6-1	TRBJ2-5	CASSENTGGLETQYF	TGTGCCAGCAGTGAAAATACAGGGGGATTAGAGACCCAGTACTTC
NA	TRBD2	TRBV4-1	TRBJ2-1	CASSQEGTSGIGEQFF	TGCGCCAGCAGCCAAGAAGGGACTAGCGGGATCGGTGAGCAGTTCTTC
NA	TRBD1	TRBV29-1	TRBJ1-1	CSVDRGGNTEAFF	TGCAGCGTTGACAGGGGGGGGAACACTGAAGCTTTCTTT
NA	TRBD1	TRBV27	TRBJ1-1	CASSPRQGTDTEAFF	TGTGCCAGCAGTCCTCGACAGGGGACGGACACTGAAGCTTTCTTT
NA	TRBD1	TRBV18	TRBJ2-2	CASSPYRDSRNTGELFF	TGTGCCAGCTCACCATATAGGGACAGCAGGAACACCGGGGAGCTGTTTTTT
NA	TRBD1	TRBV7-3	TRBJ2-2	CASRMGQGDTGELFF	TGTGCCAGCAGGATGGGACAGGGCGACACCGGGGAGCTGTTTTTT
NA	NA	TRBV2	TRBJ2-7	CASSEAARGSSGQYF	TGTGCCAGCAGTGAAGCGGCCAGGGGAAGCAGCGGGCAGTACTTC
NA	TRBD2	TRBV5-1	TRBJ2-7	CASSTGLAVEQYF	TGCGCCAGCAGCACCGGACTAGCGGTCGAGCAGTACTTC
few	TRBD1	TRBV28	TRBJ2-1	CASSRTGGRDNEQFF	TGTGCCAGCAGTCGCACAGGGGGCAGGGACAATGAGCAGTTCTTC
NA	TRBD1	TRBV5-4	TRBJ1-2	CASSLRRDREYTF	TGTGCCAGCAGCTTGCGAAGGGACAGGGAGTACACCTTC
few	NA	TRBV18	TRBJ2-7	CASSPQMTARVSSYEQYF	TGTGCCAGCTCACCACAAATGACGGCACGTGTAAGCTCCTACGAGCAGTACTTC
few	NA	TRBV19	TRBJ1-5	CASSSTGPSNQPQHF	TGTGCCAGTAGTTCGACAGGACCTAGCAATCAGCCCCAGCATTTT
few	NA	TRBV4-3	TRBJ2-7	CASSLDSSYEQYF	TGCGCCAGCAGCCTTGACTCTTCCTACGAGCAGTACTTC
few	TRBD1	TRBV13	TRBJ1-2	CASSSGQGGYGYTF	TGTGCCAGCAGCTCCGGACAGGGGGGCTATGGCTACACCTTC
few	NA	TRBV30	TRBJ2-7	CAWSGNREGEQYF	TGTGCCTGGAGCGGAAACAGGGAGGGCGAGCAGTACTTC
NA	NA	TRBV28	TRBJ1-4	CASSLPNEKLFF	TGTGCCAGCAGTTTGCCTAATGAAAAACTGTTTTTT
few	NA	TRBV5-4	TRBJ2-5	CASTDSAGETQYF	TGTGCCAGCACCGACAGTGCCGGGGAGACCCAGTACTTC
once	TRBD1	TRBV7-9	TRBJ1-2	CASSFTGTVINYGYTF	TGTGCCAGCAGCTTCACCGGGACAGTGATAAACTATGGCTACACCTTC
NA	NA	TRBV18	TRBJ1-4	CASSPPGVEKLFF	TGTGCCAGCTCACCACCAGGGGTTGAAAAACTGTTTTTT
few	NA	TRBV4-2	TRBJ1-3	CASSQAMGISGNTIYF	TGTGCCAGCAGCCAAGCCATGGGAATCTCTGGAAACACCATATATTTT
NA	NA	TRBV5-1	TRBJ2-5	CASSLDGGLKTQYF	TGCGCCAGCAGCTTGGACGGGGGCCTAAAGACCCAGTACTTC
NA	TRBD2	TRBV5-4	TRBJ2-5	CASSSPSLAAGETQYF	TGTGCCAGCAGCTCACCTTCACTAGCGGCAGGAGAGACCCAGTACTTC
NA	NA	TRBV4-3	TRBJ2-5	CASNQDLGETQYF	TGCGCCAGCAACCAAGATCTGGGAGAGACCCAGTACTTC
few	NA	TRBV6-5	TRBJ1-1	CASSYSGGNTEAFF	TGTGCCAGCAGTTACTCGGGAGGGAACACTGAAGCTTTCTTT
NA	TRBD1	TRBV10-3	TRBJ1-1	CAIRGTGSTEAFF	TGTGCCATCAGAGGGACAGGGAGCACTGAAGCTTTCTTT
NA	TRBD2	TRBV15	TRBJ2-7	CATSRTGTSFEQYF	TGTGCCACCAGCAGAACCGGGACTAGCTTCGAGCAGTACTTC
few	TRBD1	TRBV2	TRBJ1-2	CATRGQLNYGYTF	TGTGCCACACGGGGACAGCTTAACTATGGCTACACCTTC
few	NA	TRBV19	TRBJ2-1	CASSLLDSRQFF	TGTGCCAGTAGTCTCCTGGACAGCCGGCAGTTCTTC
NA	TRBD1	TRBV5-1	TRBJ1-1	CASSQEGGWGTEAFF	TGCGCCAGCAGCCAAGAAGGGGGCTGGGGCACTGAAGCTTTCTTT
NA	TRBD1	TRBV7-6	TRBJ2-7	CASSSLDRGVGEQYF	TGTGCCAGCAGCTCCCTGGACAGGGGGGTAGGCGAGCAGTACTTC
NA	TRBD2	TRBV18	TRBJ2-2	CASSHRDYGITGELFF	TGTGCCAGCTCACACCGGGACTACGGAATCACCGGGGAGCTGTTTTTT
NA	TRBD1	TRBV11-3	TRBJ2-7	CASSLRDRASNEQYF	TGTGCCAGCAGTCTCCGGGACAGGGCCTCTAACGAGCAGTACTTC
NA	NA	TRBV27	TRBJ1-1	CASSLLRNTEAFF	TGTGCCAGCAGTTTACTTCGGAACACTGAAGCTTTCTTT
NA	NA	TRBV16	TRBJ2-7	CASSLLPTGEQYF	TGTGCCAGCAGCCTCCTACCCACGGGCGAGCAGTACTTC
few	NA	TRBV11-3	TRBJ2-7	CASSLRGQSYEQYF	TGTGCCAGCAGCTTAAGGGGTCAGTCCTACGAGCAGTACTTC
few	NA	TRBV5-6	TRBJ2-2	CASSLKWGTGELFF	TGTGCCAGCAGCTTGAAGTGGGGGACCGGGGAGCTGTTTTTT
NA	NA	TRBV29-1	TRBJ2-4	CSVEDQVMGAKNIQYF	TGCAGCGTTGAAGATCAGGTCATGGGAGCCAAAAACATTCAGTACTTC
NA	NA	TRBV4-3	TRBJ1-2	CASSQDQGNYGYTF	TGCGCCAGCAGCCAAGATCAGGGTAACTATGGCTACACCTTC
NA	NA	TRBV10-3	TRBJ1-2	CAISFGQPYYGYTF	TGTGCCATCAGTTTCGGACAGCCCTACTATGGCTACACCTTC
few	NA	TRBV7-9	TRBJ1-3	CASSLEGLSGNTIYF	TGTGCCAGCAGCTTGGAGGGCCTCTCTGGAAACACCATATATTTT